These T cell receptor beta chains were read from a single sample in a study of identical twins. TCRdb ran MiXCR on the 5' RACE reads and lists one entry per CDR3 protein. The sample lists 1.5 million or so distinct CDR3 sequences, roughly a third seen once, with more than 0.25% in the top ten. The sequenced sample was cord blood. The receptors originated from a newborn girl in good health. The CDR3 runs from the conserved cysteine through the conserved F or W. Fields, in order: V gene, J gene, D gene, clone size, CDR3 DNA, CDR3 protein. D genes are given only for firm matches. Clone size, where shown, is once, few, many, or a class for clones that have expanded.

V: TRBV2; J: TRBJ2-7; D: TRBD2; size: few; DNA: TGTGCCAGCAGTGAAGGTTTAGCGGGAGACGCCTACGAGCAGTACTTC; CDR3: CASSEGLAGDAYEQYF
V: TRBV20-1; J: TRBJ1-6; D: NA; size: NA; DNA: TGCAGTGCTAGAGGCCCGACAGGTTATAATTCACCCCTCCACTTT; CDR3: CSARGPTGYNSPLHF
V: TRBV27; J: TRBJ2-4; D: NA; size: NA; DNA: TGTGCCAGCAGTTATGATAGGACAGCCAAAAACATTCAGTACTTC; CDR3: CASSYDRTAKNIQYF
V: TRBV7-2; J: TRBJ1-2; D: NA; size: NA; DNA: TGTGCCAGCAGCTTACAGGGGAGTTTTTATGGCTACACCTTC; CDR3: CASSLQGSFYGYTF
V: TRBV20-1; J: TRBJ2-7; D: TRBD2; size: NA; DNA: TGCAGCACCGGGACTAGGTTATACGAGCAGTACTTC; CDR3: CSTGTRLYEQYF
V: TRBV29-1; J: TRBJ1-2; D: TRBD1; size: NA; DNA: TGCAGCGTGAAGGGGGCAGGGGGCTACACCTTC; CDR3: CSVKGAGGYTF
V: TRBV7-9; J: TRBJ1-2; D: NA; size: once; DNA: TGTGCCAGCAGCTTAGTAGGGCGCTATGGCTACAACTTC; CDR3: CASSLVGRYGYNF
V: TRBV29-1; J: TRBJ2-5; D: TRBD1; size: many; DNA: TGCAGCGTTCGACAGGGGGAGACCCAGTACTTC; CDR3: CSVRQGETQYF
V: TRBV13; J: TRBJ2-3; D: NA; size: few; DNA: TGTGCCAGCAGCAGGATAACAGAGAGGGGGGTCCGAATGACCTATACGCAGTATTTT; CDR3: CASSRITERGVRMTYTQYF
V: TRBV29-1; J: TRBJ1-1; D: NA; size: few; DNA: TGCAGCGGGACACGTAACACTGAAGCTTTCTTT; CDR3: CSGTRNTEAFF
V: TRBV6-2/TRBV6-3; J: TRBJ1-2; D: NA; size: few; DNA: TGTGCCAGCAGTTACGCAGGGGTCTATGGCTACACCTTC; CDR3: CASSYAGVYGYTF
V: TRBV9; J: TRBJ2-2; D: NA; size: few; DNA: TGTGCCAGCAGCGTGATTAGGGGTTCCCAAGGCGGGGAGCTGTTTTTT; CDR3: CASSVIRGSQGGELFF
V: TRBV6-1; J: TRBJ2-3; D: TRBD1; size: NA; DNA: TGTGCCAGCAGTGAACCGGGACAGGGTGCAGATACGCAGTATTTT; CDR3: CASSEPGQGADTQYF
V: TRBV29-1; J: TRBJ1-1; D: NA; size: NA; DNA: TGCAGCGTCCGCAGGGGCTCAAACACTGAAGCTTTCTTT; CDR3: CSVRRGSNTEAFF
V: TRBV6-5; J: TRBJ2-3; D: NA; size: few; DNA: TGTGCCAGCAGCCGAGGGGTTTCTAGCACAGATACGCAGTATTTT; CDR3: CASSRGVSSTDTQYF
V: TRBV4-1; J: TRBJ2-1; D: TRBD2; size: NA; DNA: TGCGCCAGCAGCCAAGCCCCCCCTAGCGGGAGTAGGGATGAGCAGTTCTTC; CDR3: CASSQAPPSGSRDEQFF
V: TRBV4-1; J: TRBJ2-7; D: NA; size: NA; DNA: TGCGCCAGCAGCCAAGGGTTGGCAGGGAAGAATGAGCAGTACTTC; CDR3: CASSQGLAGKNEQYF
V: TRBV29-1; J: TRBJ2-2; D: NA; size: few; DNA: TGCAGCGTCGTTAGTGAGGGCACCACCGGGGAGCTGTTTTTT; CDR3: CSVVSEGTTGELFF
V: TRBV24-1; J: TRBJ2-3; D: TRBD2; size: few; DNA: TGTGCCACCAGTCGCACTAGCGTAACCCCAGATACGCAGTATTTT; CDR3: CATSRTSVTPDTQYF
V: TRBV20-1; J: TRBJ2-7; D: TRBD1; size: NA; DNA: TGCAGTGCTAGAGGGGACAGGGACCGCTCCTACGAGCAGTACTTC; CDR3: CSARGDRDRSYEQYF
V: TRBV2; J: TRBJ1-2; D: NA; size: few; DNA: TGTGCCAGCAGTGAAGGGAGGGCTGGGCCCGGGGCCTATGGCTACACCTTC; CDR3: CASSEGRAGPGAYGYTF
V: TRBV2; J: TRBJ2-7; D: NA; size: NA; DNA: TGTGCCAGCAGTGGCGGGACTTACAATGAGCAGTACTTC; CDR3: CASSGGTYNEQYF
V: TRBV28; J: TRBJ2-7; D: NA; size: NA; DNA: TGTGCCAGCAGTTTAAACCCCTGGGCCTACGAGCAGTACTTC; CDR3: CASSLNPWAYEQYF
V: TRBV20-1; J: TRBJ2-7; D: TRBD2; size: NA; DNA: TGCAGTCCCCCGGGACTAGCGGGGGGCCCCTTCTACAATGAGCAGTACTTC; CDR3: CSPPGLAGGPFYNEQYF
V: TRBV7-8; J: TRBJ2-2; D: TRBD2; size: NA; DNA: TGTGCCAGCAGACCGCGTCGGACTAGCGGGGACCGGGAGCTGTTTTTT; CDR3: CASRPRRTSGDRELFF
V: TRBV12-3/TRBV12-4; J: TRBJ1-5; D: NA; size: NA; DNA: TGTGCCAGCACCCCACGCTACGGGGTAAGTCAGCCCCAGCATTTT; CDR3: CASTPRYGVSQPQHF
V: TRBV12-3/TRBV12-4; J: TRBJ1-1; D: TRBD1; size: NA; DNA: TGTGCCAGCAGTTTGGACAGGTTCACTGAAGCTTTCTTT; CDR3: CASSLDRFTEAFF
V: TRBV6-6; J: TRBJ1-6; D: TRBD1; size: NA; DNA: TGTGCCGCGGGGCGGACAGGTTTTTCACCCCTCCACTTT; CDR3: CAAGRTGFSPLHF
V: TRBV28; J: TRBJ2-5; D: NA; size: NA; DNA: TGTGCCAGCAGGTCTAGCGACCAGCGGCCCCAGTACTTC; CDR3: CASRSSDQRPQYF
V: TRBV3-1; J: TRBJ2-3; D: TRBD1; size: many; DNA: TGTGCCAGCAGCCCCAGAGGGACAGGTTATACGCAGTATTTT; CDR3: CASSPRGTGYTQYF
V: TRBV20-1; J: TRBJ2-5; D: TRBD2; size: NA; DNA: TGCAGTGCTAGAGTGGTAGCGGGAGAAGAGACCCAGTACTTC; CDR3: CSARVVAGEETQYF
V: TRBV28; J: TRBJ2-3; D: TRBD2; size: NA; DNA: TGTGCCAGCAGTTTATTCCCCCGACGTAAACTAGCGGGAGGCCCAGATACGCAGTATTTT; CDR3: CASSLFPRRKLAGGPDTQYF
V: TRBV29-1; J: TRBJ2-7; D: TRBD1; size: few; DNA: TGCAGCGTTGCGACAGGGGGCGACTACGAGCAGTACTTC; CDR3: CSVATGGDYEQYF
V: TRBV11-2; J: TRBJ2-5; D: NA; size: NA; DNA: TGTGCCAGCGGGCGGTCCAACCAAGAGACCCAGTACTTC; CDR3: CASGRSNQETQYF
V: TRBV24-1; J: TRBJ2-7; D: TRBD1; size: few; DNA: TGTGCCACCAGTGATTCATGGCAGGGGGACTACGAGCAGTACTTC; CDR3: CATSDSWQGDYEQYF
V: TRBV7-2; J: TRBJ2-3; D: NA; size: once; DNA: TGTGCCAGCAGCTTACCCCGGGACGTATTCACAGATACGCAGTATTTT; CDR3: CASSLPRDVFTDTQYF
V: TRBV3-1; J: TRBJ1-5; D: TRBD1; size: few; DNA: TGTGCCAGCAGCCACCTGGGGACAGGTCAGCCCCAGCATTTT; CDR3: CASSHLGTGQPQHF
V: TRBV5-1; J: TRBJ2-3; D: TRBD2; size: NA; DNA: TGCGCCAGCAGCTCTGGGACTAGCGGGGGCGGAGATACGCAGTATTTT; CDR3: CASSSGTSGGGDTQYF
V: TRBV4-1; J: TRBJ1-5; D: TRBD1; size: few; DNA: TGCGCCAGCAGCCAAGGCCTGGGACAGTACAATCAGCCCCAGCATTTT; CDR3: CASSQGLGQYNQPQHF
V: TRBV29-1; J: TRBJ1-2; D: TRBD1; size: few; DNA: TGCAGCGTTGAACCCCGGACAGGAACGGGCTACACCTTC; CDR3: CSVEPRTGTGYTF
V: TRBV20-1; J: TRBJ2-2; D: TRBD1; size: NA; DNA: TGCAGTGCTGGGGACAGGTTCAGTGTGTCCGGGGAGCTGTTTTTT; CDR3: CSAGDRFSVSGELFF
V: TRBV11-1; J: TRBJ2-1; D: TRBD2; size: few; DNA: TGTGCCAGCAGCTTAGCCACGGGACTAGCGAGAATTATAATCGTAGACTACAATGAGCAGTTCTTC; CDR3: CASSLATGLARIIIVDYNEQFF
V: TRBV14; J: TRBJ2-7; D: TRBD1; size: NA; DNA: TGTGCCAGCAACCCGACAGGGTCGTTACCCTACGAGCAGTACTTC; CDR3: CASNPTGSLPYEQYF
V: TRBV7-2; J: TRBJ2-7; D: TRBD1; size: few; DNA: TGTGCCAGCAGCATCCGACCGAGGACAGGGGGAGGGGGCGAGCAGTACTTC; CDR3: CASSIRPRTGGGGEQYF
V: TRBV4-2; J: TRBJ1-1; D: NA; size: NA; DNA: TGTGCCAGCAGCCAAGAAACAGCCAACACTGAAGCTTTCTTT; CDR3: CASSQETANTEAFF
V: TRBV20-1; J: TRBJ2-7; D: NA; size: NA; DNA: TGCAGTGCTAGAATGAAGTACTACGAGCAGTACTTC; CDR3: CSARMKYYEQYF
V: TRBV11-2; J: TRBJ2-1; D: TRBD2; size: once; DNA: TGTGCCAGCAGCTTAGTAGCGGGAGGGCTCAACAATGAGCAGTTCTTC; CDR3: CASSLVAGGLNNEQFF
V: TRBV28; J: TRBJ2-5; D: NA; size: NA; DNA: TGTGCCAGCAGATCCGACAGAGAACAAGAGACCCAGTACTTC; CDR3: CASRSDREQETQYF